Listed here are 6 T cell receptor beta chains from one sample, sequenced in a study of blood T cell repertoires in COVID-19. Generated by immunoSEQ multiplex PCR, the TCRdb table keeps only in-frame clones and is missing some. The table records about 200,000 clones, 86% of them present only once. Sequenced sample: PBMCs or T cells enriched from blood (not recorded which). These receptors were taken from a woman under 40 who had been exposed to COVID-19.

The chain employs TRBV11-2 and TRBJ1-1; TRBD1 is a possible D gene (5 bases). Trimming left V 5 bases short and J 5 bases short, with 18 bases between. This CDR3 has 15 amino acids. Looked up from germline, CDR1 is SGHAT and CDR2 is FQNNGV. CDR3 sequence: CASSPRPGGTTEAFF. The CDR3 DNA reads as TGTGCCAGCAGCCCCCGGCCAGGTGGGACTACTGAAGCTTTCTTT.

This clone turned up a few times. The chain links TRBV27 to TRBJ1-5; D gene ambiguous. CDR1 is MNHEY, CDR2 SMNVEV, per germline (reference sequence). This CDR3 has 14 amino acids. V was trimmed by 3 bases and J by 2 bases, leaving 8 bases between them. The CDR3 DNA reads TGTGCCAGCAGTTTGCGCGGTGGCAATCAGCCCCAGCATTTT. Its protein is CASSLRGGNQPQHF.

Written as DNA, the CDR3 is TGTGCCAGTAGGACCACCGGGACACCTAACTATGGCTACACCTTC. This translates into CASRTTGTPNYGYTF. The chain uses TRBV19 and TRBJ1-2; D possibly corresponds to TRBD1 (6 bases). Trimming shortened V by 6 bases and J by 0 bases, and 14 bases separated the two germline ends. Germline-derived CDR1 and CDR2 are LNHDA and SQIVND (reference sequence). The CDR3 is 15 amino acids.

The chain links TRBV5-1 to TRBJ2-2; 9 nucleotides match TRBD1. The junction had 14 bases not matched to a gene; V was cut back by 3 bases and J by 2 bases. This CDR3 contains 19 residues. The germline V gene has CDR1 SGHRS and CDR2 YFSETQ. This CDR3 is CASSSKYTRDRANTGELFF. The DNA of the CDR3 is TGCGCCAGCAGCTCGAAATACACCCGGGACAGGGCTAACACCGGGGAGCTGTTTTTT.

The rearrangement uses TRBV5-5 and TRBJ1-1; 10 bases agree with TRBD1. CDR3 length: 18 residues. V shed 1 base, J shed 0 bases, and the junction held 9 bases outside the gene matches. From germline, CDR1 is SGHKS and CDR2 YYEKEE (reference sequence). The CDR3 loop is CASSLRGTGATVNTEAFF. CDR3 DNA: TGTGCCAGCAGCTTGAGGGGGACAGGGGCGACGGTGAACACTGAAGCTTTCTTT.

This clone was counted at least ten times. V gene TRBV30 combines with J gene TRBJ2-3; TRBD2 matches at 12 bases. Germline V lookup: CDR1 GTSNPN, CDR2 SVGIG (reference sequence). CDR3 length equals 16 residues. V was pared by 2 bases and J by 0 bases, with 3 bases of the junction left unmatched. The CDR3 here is CAWSRGLAGSTDTQYF. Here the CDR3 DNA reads TGTGCCTGGAGTCGCGGACTAGCGGGGAGCACAGATACGCAGTATTTT.